Listed here are 5 T cell receptor beta chains from one sample, sequenced in a study of cytomegalovirus exposure and HLA in healthy donors. The PCR was carried out with 60 Vbeta primers and 13 Jbeta primers. Some clones are missing from TCRdb's copy, which holds only in-frame ones; the method was immunoSEQ multiplex PCR. The sample data list about 150,000 clones. What was sequenced was PBMCs. Every receptor here comes from a man aged 30 to 39 in good health and CMV-seronegative.

V gene TRBV5-5 combines with J gene TRBJ2-7; a weak D match, TRBD2 (5 bases). V gave up 4 bases and J gave up 4 bases, with 12 bases separating them. The CDR3 spans 13 residues. Germline CDR1 SGHKS, CDR2 YYEKEE (reference sequence). The CDR3 spells CASSPWTGYEQYF. CDR3 nucleotide sequence: TGTGCCAGCAGCCCATGGACGGGGTACGAGCAGTACTTC.

The genes are TRBV5-1 and TRBJ2-1, with 9 nucleotides matching TRBD2. V dropped 2 bases and J dropped 3; count of bases not matched to a gene: 9. This CDR3 spans 17 amino acids. In germline, CDR1 is SGHRS, CDR2 YFSETQ. The CDR3 loop reads CASSLTLAGAFYNEQFF. In nucleotides, the CDR3 is TGCGCCAGCAGCTTAACCTTAGCGGGGGCATTCTACAATGAGCAGTTCTTC.

This chain links TRBV6-1 with TRBJ1-1; 12 bases line up with TRBD1. The V segment lost 6 bases and the J segment 10 bases; nucleotides outside the gene matches: 9. CDR1 and CDR2 from the germline V gene are MNHNS and SASEGT. The CDR3 sequence is 14 residues long. As DNA, the CDR3 is TGTGCCAGCAGGGTCCCGGGACAGGGGGCGCGAGCTTTCTTT. Translating it yields CASRVPGQGARAFF.

The chain carries TRBV5-1 and TRBJ2-7, with a tentative D call TRBD2 (5 bases). Germline values: CDR1 SGHRS, CDR2 YFSETQ. The V end lost 2 bases, the J end lost 7 bases, and 16 bases lay between the germline ends. This CDR3 has 14 residues. CDR3 coding DNA: TGCGCCAGCAGCTTCGGTGCGGGTACAAATGAGCAGTACTTC. Protein sequence: CASSFGAGTNEQYF.

This sequence joins TRBV5-6 and TRBJ2-5, with TRBD2 matching 10 bases. The length of the CDR3 is 18 residues. V shed 0 bases, J shed 3 bases, and the junction held 11 bases outside the gene matches. The germline V gene encodes CDR1 SGHDT and CDR2 YYEEEE. The DNA for the CDR3 is TGTGCCAGCAGCTTGGGTCGGGCTAGCGGGAGCTTGGAAGAGACCCAGTACTTC. Protein: CASSLGRASGSLEETQYF.